The 31 T cell receptor beta chains given below trace back to one sample, sequenced in a study of cytomegalovirus exposure and HLA in healthy donors. The PCR used 60 Vbeta and 13 Jbeta primers. Sequencing was performed with immunoSEQ multiplex PCR; in TCRdb, only in-frame clones are kept and a portion is missing. Here the sample spans roughly 100,000 clones, around three quarters being singletons. What was sequenced was PBMCs. The receptors were sampled from a male donor in good health and CMV-seropositive.

This clone was counted between two and nine times. The chain employs TRBV29-1 and TRBJ2-7; D remains ambiguous. The CDR3 is 11 amino acids. Germline V gene lookup returns CDR1 SQVTM and CDR2 ANQGSEA. Trimming stripped 3 bases from V and 2 bases from J, with 5 bases between. The CDR3 DNA reads TGCAGCGTTGATCAGGCCTACGAGCAGTACTTC. This encodes CSVDQAYEQYF.

V is TRBV18 and J is TRBJ1-2; a possible D gene is TRBD1 (5 bases). The germline V gene has CDR1 KGHSH and CDR2 LQKENI. The CDR3 is 14 residues long. V lost 4 bases and J lost 6, with 15 bases in between. The CDR3 nucleotides read TGTGCCAGCTCACTGCTGACAGAGGCTGATGGCTACACCTTC. Its translation is CASSLLTEADGYTF.

V gene TRBV4-3 combines with J gene TRBJ1-1; a possible D gene is TRBD1 (6 bases). The CDR3 has 15 residues. V dropped 0 bases and J dropped 10 bases, with 18 bases sitting between them. Germline V gene sequence: CDR1 LGHNA, CDR2 YSLEER. The CDR3 sequence is CASSQERAQGIGAFF. The DNA for the CDR3 is TGCGCCAGCAGCCAAGAGAGGGCCCAGGGGATTGGAGCTTTCTTT.

The chain employs TRBV30 and TRBJ1-2, with 7 bases aligning to TRBD1. The V segment lost 6 bases and the J segment 4 bases; nucleotides outside the gene matches: 5. The CDR3 length is 12 residues. CDR1 is GTSNPN, CDR2 SVGIG, per germline (reference sequence). The CDR3: CACTGVSYGYTF. As DNA, the CDR3 is TGTGCCTGTACAGGGGTAAGCTATGGCTACACCTTC.

DNA of the CDR3: TGTGCCAGCAGCTTGGTGGGGGCAGTCCGCCCCAATCAGCCCCAGCATTTT. It is translated as CASSLVGAVRPNQPQHF. The rearrangement links TRBV5-4 to TRBJ1-5, with D possibly matching TRBD1 (6 bases). Per the germline V gene, CDR1 is SGHNT and CDR2 is YYREEE (reference sequence). CDR3 length: 17 residues. Trimming removed 0 bases at V and 3 bases at J, with 16 bases between. The full variable domain, in which reference TRBV5-4 and TRBJ1-5 provide the parts outside the CDR3, is ETGVTQSPTHLIKTRGQQVTLRCSSQSGHNTVSWYQQALGQGPQFIFQYYREEENGRGNFPPRFSGLQFPNYSSELNVNALELDDSALYLCASSLVGAVRPNQPQHFGDGTRLSIL.

The chain has TRBV9 and TRBJ1-1; 7 nucleotides match TRBD1. The length of the CDR3 is 15 residues. V lost 4 bases, J lost 1 base, and 7 bases stayed unmatched. CDR1 is SGDLS and CDR2 is YYNGEE in the germline V gene. As DNA, the CDR3 is TGTGCCAGCAGCCCAAGACAGGGCGGGAACACTGAAGCTTTCTTT. It specifies CASSPRQGGNTEAFF.

The V and J genes are TRBV4-1 and TRBJ2-3; TRBD2 is a possible D gene (6 bases). The CDR3 loop spans 15 amino acids. The germline V gene encodes CDR1 MGHRA and CDR2 YSYEKL. Trimming shortened V by 7 bases and J by 4 bases, and 18 bases separated the two germline ends. The CDR3 spells CASNVWGRLADTQYF. CDR3 bases: TGCGCCAGCAATGTTTGGGGGAGGCTGGCAGATACGCAGTATTTT.

This clone was picked up a small number of times. The chain carries TRBV6-6 and TRBJ1-1, with D perhaps matching TRBD1 (5 bases). The CDR3 is made up of 15 amino acids. Germline CDR1 MNHNY, CDR2 SVGAGI (reference sequence). Trimming shortened V by 4 bases and J by 5 bases, and 17 bases separated the two germline ends. CDR3 sequence (DNA): TGTGCCAGCAGTTCCCCCTACGGGGGGTTGACTGAAGCTTTCTTT. As protein: CASSSPYGGLTEAFF.

The chain links TRBV5-1 to TRBJ2-3; D unclear. The germline V gene has CDR1 SGHRS and CDR2 YFSETQ. V shed 5 bases and J shed 2 bases, with 9 bases lying between them. The CDR3 runs 13 residues. CDR3 in amino acids: CASRLSDTDTQYF. CDR3 coding DNA: TGCGCCAGCAGACTCTCCGACACAGATACGCAGTATTTT.

The chain has TRBV4-1 and TRBJ1-2; 9 bases match TRBD1. V shed 0 bases, J shed 4 bases, and the junction held 12 bases outside the gene matches. The CDR3 has 18 amino acids. CDR1 and CDR2 (germline): MGHRA, YSYEKL. The CDR3 loop reads CASSQEGAGTGNSYGYTF. In nucleotides, the CDR3 is TGCGCCAGCAGCCAAGAGGGCGCCGGGACAGGGAACAGCTATGGCTACACCTTC.

The gene calls are TRBV4-2 and TRBJ2-1, with TRBD2 identical over 11 bases. The trim removed 1 base at V and 6 bases at J, leaving 5 bases unmatched. The length of the CDR3 is 16 residues. Germline assignment: CDR1 LGHNA and CDR2 YNFKEQ. The CDR3 here is CASSQAGSGGANEQFF. As DNA, the CDR3 is TGTGCCAGCAGCCAAGCGGGTAGCGGGGGGGCCAATGAGCAGTTCTTC.

The chain recombines TRBV6-5 with TRBJ1-6; the match to TRBD1 covers 8 bases. Germline V lookup: CDR1 MNHEY, CDR2 SVGAGI. With 6 bases clipped from V and 9 bases from J, the junction kept 7 bases outside the gene matches. The CDR3 is 14 amino acids. In DNA, the CDR3 is TGTGCCAGCAGCCAGGGACAGGCCGGTTCACCCCTCCACTTT. Protein product: CASSQGQAGSPLHF.

The gene calls are TRBV28 and TRBJ1-5; D unresolved. V lost 9 bases to trimming and J lost 0 bases, with 15 bases between them. Germline V gene data show CDR1 as MDHEN and CDR2 as SYDVKM. This CDR3 is built from 15 residues. The CDR3 DNA sequence: TGTGCCAGTACACGTGCTGGTCATAGCAATCAGCCCCAGCATTTT. Translation: CASTRAGHSNQPQHF.

J is TRBJ2-4 and V is TRBV13; D is unresolved. V shed 5 bases and J shed 1 base, with 9 bases lying between them. Germline assignment: CDR1 PRHDT and CDR2 FYEKMQ (reference sequence). This CDR3 region has 14 residues. The CDR3 DNA is TGTGCCAGCAGCCTAAAGTCGGCCAAAAACATTCAGTACTTC. Translated: CASSLKSAKNIQYF.

The table lists this clone with a few counts. The genes are TRBV18 and TRBJ1-2, with no clear D. CDR3 length: 13 amino acids. V lost 3 bases, J lost 8 bases, and 13 bases lay in between. Germline V gene sequence: CDR1 KGHSH, CDR2 LQKENI. The DNA of the CDR3 is TGTGCCAGCTCACCGGAGCGGGGATGGGGCTACACCTTC. Encoded protein: CASSPERGWGYTF.

V is TRBV4-3 and J is TRBJ2-7, with D perhaps TRBD2 (6 bases). This CDR3 has 17 residues. Germline CDR1 reads LGHNA; CDR2 reads YSLEER. V lost 0 bases to trimming and J lost 0 bases, with 15 bases between them. The CDR3 coding sequence is TGCGCCAGCAGCCAAGAAACGGCCGGGACTCCCTCCTACGAGCAGTACTTC. This sequence encodes CASSQETAGTPSYEQYF.

V and J are TRBV4-3 and TRBJ1-5; a weak D match, TRBD1 (6 bases). The CDR3 consists of 15 residues. From germline, CDR1 is LGHNA and CDR2 YSLEER. Trimming stripped 0 bases from V and 6 bases from J, with 12 bases between. In nucleotides, the CDR3 is TGCGCCAGCAGCCAAGAATGGGGGGGCCCTCAGCCCCAGCATTTT. It encodes CASSQEWGGPQPQHF.

This chain links TRBV6-5 with TRBJ2-7, with 7 bases lining up with TRBD1. Germline CDR1 MNHEY, CDR2 SVGAGI. The V gene end was trimmed by 2 bases and the J gene end by 3 bases; junction bases not matched to a gene: 4. This CDR3 contains 14 residues. The CDR3 spells CASSYTGQLYEQYF. The CDR3 bases are TGTGCCAGCAGTTACACGGGACAGCTCTACGAGCAGTACTTC.

This chain links TRBV7-2 with TRBJ1-1; 7 bases map to TRBD1. Germline V gives CDR1 SGHTA, CDR2 FQGNSA. V dropped 5 bases and J dropped 1; count of bases not matched to a gene: 13. CDR3 length: 17 residues. The CDR3 here is CASSPNPLGTANTEAFF. For the CDR3, the DNA is TGTGCCAGCAGCCCAAACCCCTTAGGGACAGCGAACACTGAAGCTTTCTTT. Looking up the rest from reference TRBV7-2 and TRBJ1-1 gives the full variable domain: GAGVSQSPSNKVTEKGKDVELRCDPISGHTALYWYRQSLGQGLEFLIYFQGNSAPDKSGLPSDRFSAERTGGSVSTLTIQRTQQEDSAVYLCASSPNPLGTANTEAFFGQGTRLTVV.

The rearrangement links TRBV2 to TRBJ1-1; maybe TRBD1 (5 bases). The CDR3 covers 12 residues. The germline CDR1 and CDR2 sequences are SNHLY and FYNNEI. Trimming removed 6 bases from V and 5 bases from J, with 10 bases in between. The CDR3 protein is CASRGLGTEAFF. The CDR3 DNA follows: TGTGCCAGCAGGGGGCTTGGGACTGAAGCTTTCTTT. The whole variable domain, remainder taken from reference TRBV2 and TRBJ1-1, is EPEVTQTPSHQVTQMGQEVILRCVPISNHLYFYWYRQILGQKVEFLVSFYNNEISEKSEIFDDQFSVERPDGSNFTLKIRSTKLEDSAMYFCASRGLGTEAFFGQGTRLTVV.

V and J are TRBV19 and TRBJ1-5; possible D gene TRBD1, 6 bases. Germline assignment: CDR1 LNHDA and CDR2 SQIVND (reference sequence). The CDR3 loop spans 15 amino acids. V was trimmed by 4 bases and J by 3 bases, leaving 13 bases between them. CDR3 loop: CASSNQGQNNQPQHF. For the CDR3, the DNA is TGTGCCAGTAGTAACCAAGGACAGAACAATCAGCCCCAGCATTTT.

The V gene is TRBV6-6, the J gene TRBJ1-6; TRBD1 matches at 8 bases. The CDR3 length is 13 residues. After removal of 7 bases from V and 10 bases from J, the junction contained 6 bases not matched to a gene. Germline CDR1 and CDR2: MNHNY and SVGAGI (reference sequence). Written as DNA, the CDR3 is TGTGCCAGCACCCTGACAGGGGACTCACCCCTCCACTTT. It translates to CASTLTGDSPLHF.

This clone occurred a few times. V gene TRBV7-9 combines with J gene TRBJ1-3; D might be TRBD1 (6 bases). CDR3 length equals 16 residues. Germline loops: CDR1 SEHNR, CDR2 FQNEAQ (reference sequence). The V end lost 5 bases, the J end lost 2 bases, and 16 bases lay between the germline ends. In DNA form, the CDR3 reads TGTGCCAGCAGCCTAATGAGGACAGTCCCTGGAAACACCATATATTTT. This codes for CASSLMRTVPGNTIYF.

This chain links TRBV12-5 with TRBJ2-1; 9 bases are a match to TRBD2. V lost 5 bases, J lost 0 bases, and 2 bases stayed unmatched. This CDR3 contains 15 residues. CDR1 is LGHNT, CDR2 FRNRAP, per germline. The CDR3 nucleotides are TGTGCTAGTGGTAGCGGGGGGAGCTCCTACAATGAGCAGTTCTTC. It encodes CASGSGGSSYNEQFF. Combining the CDR3 with reference TRBV12-5 and TRBJ2-1 gives the whole variable domain DARVTQTPRHKVTEMGQEVTMRCQPILGHNTVFWYRQTMMQGLELLAYFRNRAPLDDSGMPKDRFSAEMPDATLATLKIQPSEPRDSAVYFCASGSGGSSYNEQFFGPGTRLTVL.

The J gene is TRBJ1-6, the V gene TRBV2; 7 bases match TRBD1. Germline CDR1 reads SNHLY; CDR2 reads FYNNEI. This CDR3 is built from 14 residues. The junction had 2 bases not matched to a gene; V was cut back by 3 bases and J by 6 bases. CDR3: CASSDGDSNSPLHF. CDR3 bases: TGTGCCAGCAGTGATGGGGACAGTAATTCACCCCTCCACTTT. Full variable domain (remainder filled in from reference TRBV2 and TRBJ1-6): EPEVTQTPSHQVTQMGQEVILRCVPISNHLYFYWYRQILGQKVEFLVSFYNNEISEKSEIFDDQFSVERPDGSNFTLKIRSTKLEDSAMYFCASSDGDSNSPLHFGNGTRLTVT.

This clone was recorded a few times. The chain employs TRBV5-6 and TRBJ1-4, with 9 bases fitting TRBD1. CDR3 size: 14 residues. V shed 5 bases and J 8 bases; nucleotides not matched to a gene: 7. The V gene's germline CDR1 is SGHDT and CDR2 YYEEEE. Here the CDR3 reads CASREQGAAEKLFF. DNA of the CDR3: TGTGCCAGCAGGGAACAGGGGGCGGCGGAAAAACTGTTTTTT. Drawing the rest from reference TRBV5-6 and TRBJ1-4, the complete variable domain is DAGVTQSPTHLIKTRGQQVTLRCSPKSGHDTVSWYQQALGQGPQFIFQYYEEEERQRGNFPDRFSGHQFPNYSSELNVNALLLGDSALYLCASREQGAAEKLFFGSGTQLSVL.

This clone showed up just a few times. This chain uses TRBV5-1 with TRBJ1-2; D not certain. The CDR3 runs to 15 residues. V shed 0 bases and J shed 2 bases, with 11 bases lying between them. Germline V gene sequence: CDR1 SGHRS, CDR2 YFSETQ. The CDR3 region has the DNA TGCGCCAGCAGCTTGGAAGCGGATAGGAACTATGGCTACACCTTC. Its protein is CASSLEADRNYGYTF.

The chain employs TRBV30 and TRBJ1-2; D possibly corresponds to TRBD1 (5 bases). CDR1 and CDR2 from the germline V gene are GTSNPN and SVGIG (reference sequence). The CDR3 is 17 amino acids. Trimming removed 0 bases from V and 7 bases from J, with 24 bases in between. In DNA, the CDR3 is TGTGCCTGGAGTGTAGGGGACGGGACTCCATCGGGGGGTGGCTACACCTTC. Translating gives CAWSVGDGTPSGGGYTF.

This clone appeared a single time. The CDR3 loop reads CAIRREVGDSPLHF. The DNA for the CDR3 is TGTGCCATCAGGCGGGAGGTGGGAGATTCACCCCTCCACTTT. The rearrangement joins TRBV10-3 to TRBJ1-6; D is uncertain. CDR3 size: 14 residues. Germline values: CDR1 ENHRY, CDR2 SYGVKD. Trimming shortened V by 6 bases and J by 8 bases, and 14 bases separated the two germline ends.

The chain recombines TRBV4-2 with TRBJ2-7; weak D call: TRBD1 (5 bases). The germline V gene encodes CDR1 LGHNA and CDR2 YNFKEQ. The CDR3 is 14 amino acids. Trimming stripped 0 bases from V and 7 bases from J, with 13 bases between. In DNA form, the CDR3 reads TGTGCCAGCAGCCAAGAAATGGGGCTAGGGGAGCAGTACTTC. Residues: CASSQEMGLGEQYF.

The chain has TRBV7-6 and TRBJ2-3; 8 nucleotides align to TRBD2. The CDR3 sequence is 15 residues long. CDR1 SGHVS and CDR2 FNYEAQ come from the germline V gene. Trimming removed 4 bases from V and 2 bases from J; junction bases left unmatched: 5. CDR3 coding DNA: TGTGCCAGCAGCTCATCGGGGGGGATCACAGATACGCAGTATTTT. It translates to CASSSSGGITDTQYF.